These T cell receptor beta chains were read from a single sample in a study of response to subunit inactivated influenza vaccine. MiXCR was run by TCRdb on the RT-PCR reads, yielding one entry per CDR3 protein. The table has 550,000 to 800,000 distinct CDR3 sequences, approximately 14% seen once; the top ten hold around 10%. The source was PBMCs from blood, collected approximately 13 days after vaccination. All receptors derive from a middle-aged man who received an inactivated influenza vaccine. Each CDR3 is given with its conserved first and last residue. The D gene is left open where the match is weak. Not every row has a clone size; where given, it reads once, few, many or a size class.

TRBV9	many	TRBD1	TRBJ2-3	CASSVTGSPDTQYF	TGTGCCAGCAGCGTGACAGGGAGCCCAGATACGCAGTATTTT
TRBV7-2	NA	NA	TRBJ2-3	CASLTKGGFPDTQYF	TGTGCCAGCCTAACCAAAGGGGGGTTCCCAGATACGCAGTATTTT
TRBV15	few	NA	TRBJ2-7	CATSAGYEQYF	TGTGCCACCAGCGCGGGATACGAGCAGTACTTC
TRBV25-1	many	NA	TRBJ2-5	CASSALTSETQYF	TGTGCCAGCAGTGCCCTGACAAGTGAGACCCAGTACTTC
TRBV5-1	NA	NA	TRBJ1-1	CASVRQGTEAFF	TGCGCCAGCGTGAGGCAGGGCACTGAAGCTTTCTTT
TRBV27	NA	TRBD1	TRBJ1-2	CASRFRDREGGYTF	TGTGCCAGCAGATTCCGGGACAGGGAAGGGGGCTACACCTTC
TRBV5-1	many	TRBD1	TRBJ1-3	CASSGGQGTSGNTIYF	TGCGCCAGCAGCGGGGGACAGGGAACCTCTGGAAACACCATATATTTT
TRBV6-1	few	TRBD1	TRBJ2-7	CASSDLDRLSEQYF	TGTGCCAGCAGTGACCTGGACAGGTTAAGCGAGCAGTACTTC
TRBV6-1	NA	NA	TRBJ2-5	CASRTPGGFETQYF	TGTGCCAGCAGGACACCGGGGGGCTTTGAGACCCAGTACTTC
TRBV9	NA	NA	TRBJ2-7	CASSVGQRPYEQYF	TGTGCCAGCAGCGTAGGGCAGAGACCCTACGAGCAGTACTTC
TRBV6-2/TRBV6-3	NA	NA	TRBJ2-1	CASSYSGVRNEQFF	TGTGCCAGCAGTTACTCGGGGGTCCGGAATGAGCAGTTCTTC
TRBV11-2	few	TRBD2	TRBJ2-3	CASSLSGTSGSRTDTQYF	TGTGCCAGCAGCCTATCCGGGACTAGCGGGAGTAGGACAGATACGCAGTATTTT
TRBV5-1	many	NA	TRBJ2-5	CASSLGSGQETQYF	TGCGCCAGCAGCTTGGGTAGCGGCCAAGAGACCCAGTACTTC
TRBV7-2	few	NA	TRBJ1-2	CASSLVSGKSNPYGYTF	TGTGCCAGCAGCTTAGTTTCGGGAAAGAGCAATCCCTATGGCTACACCTTC
TRBV12-3/TRBV12-4	few	NA	TRBJ1-2	CASSLDAGYGYTF	TGTGCCAGCAGTTTAGATGCGGGCTATGGCTACACCTTC
TRBV4-3	NA	NA	TRBJ2-7	CASSPDLPYEQYF	TGCGCCAGCAGCCCGGATCTACCCTACGAGCAGTACTTC